The text below deals with one T cell receptor (beta chain). Its target is unknown. The CDR3 contains 17 residues. From germline, CDR1 is ENHRY and CDR2 SYGVKD. Trimming took off 0 bases at V and 3 bases at J, with 14 bases between the two ends. This specimen comes from a study of somatic mutations in cytotoxic T cells in rheumatoid arthritis. The study, taken as a whole, reports: Relative to age-matched healthy controls, rheumatoid arthritis patients did not differ significantly in CD8+ T-cell clonality.

Profiling relied on immunoSEQ multiplex PCR, and the TCRdb table lists in-frame clones only, not all of them. Of under 20,000 clones listed, approximately 87% are singletons. The sequence was obtained from a man aged 40-55 years in good health. The chain combines TRBV10-3 with TRBJ1-4; D possibly corresponds to TRBD1 (5 bases). Input material: CD8+ T cells sorted from blood. CDR3 loop: CAISESGRVGANEKLFF. For the CDR3, the DNA is TGTGCCATCAGTGAGTCGGGCAGGGTTGGCGCTAATGAAAAACTGTTTTTT.